A single sample is the source of the 25 T cell receptor beta chains below, sequenced in a study of OX40 agonist ivuxolimab in advanced cancers. The table came from immunoSEQ multiplex PCR; TCRdb's copy has only in-frame clones and leaves some out. The table lists 44,000 or so clones, over 75% of them singletons. Specimen: CD4+ or CD8+ T cells sorted from blood, collected in a trial of the OX40 agonist ivuxolimab. These receptors were taken from an adult with an advanced solid tumor such as melanoma, head and neck, liver or kidney cancer.

This clone was detected only a few times. The chain combines TRBV27 with TRBJ1-2, with a tentative D call TRBD1 (5 bases). The CDR3 has 14 amino acids. CDR1 and CDR2 (germline): MNHEY, SMNVEV (reference sequence). The germline V and J ends were trimmed by 6 bases and 4 bases, with 15 bases remaining between them. DNA of the CDR3: TGTGCCAGCAGGGGGGGGTTCTTGAGCTATGGCTACACCTTC. This gives the protein CASRGGFLSYGYTF.

This chain connects TRBV7-2 to TRBJ2-7; 7 bases map to TRBD1. Per the germline V gene, CDR1 is SGHTA and CDR2 is FQGNSA. The CDR3 has 14 amino acids. Germline trimming cut 5 bases from V and 4 bases from J; bases unmatched to any gene: 8. The CDR3, as DNA: TGTGCCAGCAGCCGCGGACAGGTGGGTTACGAGCAGTACTTC. The encoded protein is CASSRGQVGYEQYF.

The chain carries TRBV28 and TRBJ1-1; the match to TRBD1 covers 9 bases. The length of the CDR3 is 15 residues. Germline V gene data show CDR1 as MDHEN and CDR2 as SYDVKM. The trim removed 5 bases at V and 1 base at J, leaving 5 bases unmatched. The CDR3: CASSNRGRWNTEAFF. Here the CDR3 DNA reads TGTGCCAGCAGTAACAGGGGGCGGTGGAACACTGAAGCTTTCTTT.

The chain links TRBV6-6 to TRBJ2-5, with D possibly being TRBD2 (5 bases). V was pared by 2 bases and J by 7 bases, with 17 bases between. CDR3 length: 15 amino acids. CDR1 and CDR2 (germline): MNHNY, SVGAGI (reference sequence). The CDR3: CASSYTHSPAGTQYF. The DNA of the CDR3 is TGTGCCAGCAGTTACACCCACAGCCCCGCGGGGACCCAGTACTTC.

The rearrangement joins TRBV15 to TRBJ2-3; D gene unclear. The CDR3 loop spans 15 amino acids. Trimming shortened V by 5 bases and J by 0 bases, and 12 bases separated the two germline ends. Per germline, CDR1 LNHNV and CDR2 YYDKDF (reference sequence). The CDR3 nucleotides read TGTGCCACCAGCCTTCGTTCACCTAGCACAGATACGCAGTATTTT. Its translation: CATSLRSPSTDTQYF.

V usage is TRBV18 and J usage is TRBJ2-7, with 8 bases lining up with TRBD1. This CDR3 has 13 residues. The junction had 5 bases not matched to a gene; V was cut back by 4 bases and J by 6 bases. From germline, CDR1 is KGHSH and CDR2 LQKENI. The CDR3, as DNA: TGTGCCAGCTCACGGGACAGGTACACCGAGCAGTACTTC. The encoded protein is CASSRDRYTEQYF.

The genes are TRBV10-1 and TRBJ1-5; TRBD1 might be the D (6 bases). Trimming removed 3 bases at V and 7 bases at J, with 13 bases between. CDR1 and CDR2 (germline): WNHNN, SYGVQD (reference sequence). The CDR3 runs 14 residues. Here the CDR3 DNA reads TGCGCCAGCAGTGACAGGGGCGGGGGGCAGCCCCAGCATTTT. Translated: CASSDRGGGQPQHF.

The chain couples TRBV19 to TRBJ2-5, with D perhaps TRBD1 (5 bases). Germline assignment: CDR1 LNHDA and CDR2 SQIVND (reference sequence). The CDR3 runs to 17 residues. Trimming shortened V by 4 bases and J by 0 bases, and 18 bases separated the two germline ends. The CDR3 region is CASSTQALDKYQETQYF. DNA for the CDR3: TGTGCCAGTAGTACCCAAGCGTTGGACAAGTACCAAGAGACCCAGTACTTC.

The V gene is TRBV7-8, the J gene TRBJ1-4; TRBD1 is a possible D gene (5 bases). V lost 2 bases and J 6 bases, leaving 10 bases between the germline ends. This CDR3 is 14 amino acids long. CDR1 and CDR2 from the germline V gene are SGHVS and FQNEAQ. CDR3: CASSLLGGYEKLFF. CDR3 nucleotide sequence: TGTGCCAGCAGCTTATTGGGGGGGTATGAAAAACTGTTTTTT.

The chain has TRBV9 and TRBJ2-2, with D possibly being TRBD2 (6 bases). The CDR3 runs 17 residues. Germline lookup yields CDR1 SGDLS and CDR2 YYNGEE. V gave up 2 bases and J gave up 4 bases, with 18 bases separating them. The CDR3 DNA reads as TGTGCCAGCAGCGTGACGGAGGGGACGGCGAGCACCGGGGAGCTGTTTTTT. Its translation is CASSVTEGTASTGELFF. The full variable domain, its missing parts supplied by reference TRBV9 and TRBJ2-2, is DSGVTQTPKHLITATGQRVTLRCSPRSGDLSVYWYQQSLDQGLQFLIQYYNGEERAKGNILERFSAQQFPDLHSELNLSSLELGDSALYFCASSVTEGTASTGELFFGEGSRLTVL.

This chain joins TRBV18 and TRBJ1-4, with D maybe TRBD1 (5 bases). The length of the CDR3 is 14 residues. Trimming pared 2 bases from V and 7 bases from J, leaving 11 bases between. The germline V gene encodes CDR1 KGHSH and CDR2 LQKENI. The chain's CDR3 is CASSPGGAGEKLFF. For the CDR3, the DNA is TGTGCCAGCTCACCAGGCGGGGCTGGTGAAAAACTGTTTTTT.

The chain couples TRBV7-2 to TRBJ1-5; D unclear. Trimming took off 0 bases at V and 10 bases at J, with 13 bases between the two ends. The germline V gene has CDR1 SGHTA and CDR2 FQGNSA. CDR3 length equals 14 residues. CDR3 protein: CASSLAEGPLPQHF. DNA for the CDR3: TGTGCCAGCAGCTTAGCCGAAGGACCCCTTCCCCAGCATTTT. Variable domain in full (rest from reference TRBV7-2 and TRBJ1-5): GAGVSQSPSNKVTEKGKDVELRCDPISGHTALYWYRQSLGQGLEFLIYFQGNSAPDKSGLPSDRFSAERTGGSVSTLTIQRTQQEDSAVYLCASSLAEGPLPQHFGDGTRLSIL.

The chain combines TRBV6-1 with TRBJ2-1, with 11 bases identical to TRBD2. CDR3 length equals 15 residues. Germline V gives CDR1 MNHNS, CDR2 SASEGT. V lost 11 bases, J lost 6 bases, and 12 bases stayed unmatched. The CDR3 sequence: CACDSGRAWSNEQFF. CDR3 coding DNA: TGTGCCTGCGATAGCGGGAGGGCATGGAGCAATGAGCAGTTCTTC.

The rearrangement links TRBV18 to TRBJ2-3, with 9 positions matching TRBD2. CDR1 KGHSH and CDR2 LQKENI come from the germline V gene. Losses at the gene ends were 1 base for V and 0 bases for J; bases not matched to a gene: 8. The CDR3 contains 18 residues. The CDR3 here is CASSPLGLAGTSTDTQYF. The CDR3 DNA follows: TGTGCCAGCTCACCACTCGGTCTAGCGGGAACTAGCACAGATACGCAGTATTTT. Full variable domain (remainder filled in from reference TRBV18 and TRBJ2-3): NAGVMQNPRHLVRRRGQEARLRCSPMKGHSHVYWYRQLPEEGLKFMVYLQKENIIDESGMPKERFSAEFPKEGPSILRIQQVVRGDSAAYFCASSPLGLAGTSTDTQYFGPGTRLTVL.

This rearrangement joins TRBV5-4 to TRBJ2-5, with TRBD1 matching 10 bases. Germline V gene data show CDR1 as SGHNT and CDR2 as YYREEE (reference sequence). Unmatched junction bases numbered 6, after V lost 5 bases and J lost 5 bases. This CDR3 is built from 14 residues. CDR3 region: CASRRDRGRETQYF. The CDR3 region has the DNA TGTGCCAGCAGACGGGACAGGGGACGGGAGACCCAGTACTTC. The variable domain in full, completed from reference TRBV5-4 and TRBJ2-5, reads ETGVTQSPTHLIKTRGQQVTLRCSSQSGHNTVSWYQQALGQGPQFIFQYYREEENGRGNFPPRFSGLQFPNYSSELNVNALELDDSALYLCASRRDRGRETQYFGPGTRLLVL.

The V and J genes are TRBV4-3 and TRBJ1-3; D is ambiguous. Germline CDR1 is LGHNA and CDR2 is YSLEER. This CDR3 contains 17 residues. V was trimmed by 0 bases and J by 0 bases, leaving 12 bases between them. DNA of the CDR3: TGCGCCAGCAGCCAAGATGGCAGCGTTCGCTCTGGAAACACCATATATTTT. Its translation is CASSQDGSVRSGNTIYF.

The chain has TRBV6-5 and TRBJ1-1, with 7 nucleotides matching TRBD1. CDR1 is MNHEY, CDR2 SVGAGI, per germline. V gave up 7 bases and J gave up 4 bases; unmatched junction bases: 6. This CDR3 has 13 amino acids. The CDR3 loop is CASKVRDSTEAFF. For the CDR3, the DNA is TGTGCCAGCAAAGTCCGGGACAGCACTGAAGCTTTCTTT.

The chain employs TRBV18 and TRBJ2-7; 8 bases agree with TRBD1. Trimming at V came to 6 bases and at J to 4 bases, leaving 11 bases not matched to a gene. The CDR3 is 15 residues long. Germline-derived CDR1 and CDR2 are KGHSH and LQKENI. This CDR3 reads CASSPPGGQAYEQYF. CDR3 nucleotide sequence: TGTGCCAGCTCCCCGCCCGGGGGACAGGCGTACGAGCAGTACTTC. Based on the CDR3 plus reference TRBV18 and TRBJ2-7, the full variable domain is NAGVMQNPRHLVRRRGQEARLRCSPMKGHSHVYWYRQLPEEGLKFMVYLQKENIIDESGMPKERFSAEFPKEGPSILRIQQVVRGDSAAYFCASSPPGGQAYEQYFGPGTRLTVT.

This CDR3 reads CASLVVGALSTDTQYF. The CDR3 DNA follows: TGTGCCAGCCTAGTAGTCGGGGCCCTTAGCACAGATACGCAGTATTTT. The chain couples TRBV7-9 to TRBJ2-3, with D possibly called TRBD1 or TRBD2 (5 bases each). There are 16 residues in the CDR3. V was cut by 8 bases and J by 0 bases, with 18 bases left in between. The germline V gene has CDR1 SEHNR and CDR2 FQNEAQ (reference sequence).

J is TRBJ2-6 and V is TRBV30; TRBD1 might be the D (5 bases). The CDR3 has 18 residues. Germline V lookup: CDR1 GTSNPN, CDR2 SVGIG (reference sequence). The V gene lost 4 bases and the J gene lost 1 base, with 20 bases spanning the gap. CDR3 coding DNA: TGTGCCTGGATTAATCTCAGGGCACCTCCGTCTGGGGCCAACGTCCTGACTTTC. As protein: CAWINLRAPPSGANVLTF.

The chain has TRBV19 and TRBJ2-7; D perhaps matches TRBD2 (6 bases). CDR1 and CDR2 (germline): LNHDA, SQIVND (reference sequence). The CDR3 totals 14 residues. Trimming pared 5 bases from V and 1 base from J, leaving 12 bases between. The chain's CDR3 is CASSRSGDSYEQYF. In DNA, the CDR3 is TGTGCCAGTAGTCGGTCGGGAGATTCCTACGAGCAGTACTTC. Combining the CDR3 with reference TRBV19 and TRBJ2-7 gives the whole variable domain DGGITQSPKYLFRKEGQNVTLSCEQNLNHDAMYWYRQDPGQGLRLIYYSQIVNDFQKGDIAEGYSVSREKKESFPLTVTSAQKNPTAFYLCASSRSGDSYEQYFGPGTRLTVT.

This rearrangement joins TRBV7-3 to TRBJ1-1; D is unclear. Germline V gives CDR1 SGHTA, CDR2 FQGTGA. The CDR3 consists of 13 residues. The germline V and J ends were trimmed by 4 bases and 1 base, with 7 bases remaining between them. CDR3 nucleotide sequence: TGTGCCAGCAGCTGGACCACGAACACTGAAGCTTTCTTT. Amino acid sequence: CASSWTTNTEAFF.

The chain recombines TRBV19 with TRBJ2-1; TRBD2 aligns across 8 bases. Germline values: CDR1 LNHDA, CDR2 SQIVND (reference sequence). V was clipped by 2 bases and J by 0 bases; unmatched bases: 12. The CDR3 spans 19 residues. CDR3 nucleotide sequence: TGTGCCAGTAGTATAAGCGCTCGCACTAGCGGTAGCTCCTACAATGAGCAGTTCTTC. Translated: CASSISARTSGSSYNEQFF.

The chain recombines TRBV27 with TRBJ2-2; D unresolved. The CDR3 loop spans 13 amino acids. The V gene's germline CDR1 is MNHEY and CDR2 SMNVEV (reference sequence). V was clipped by 5 bases and J by 5 bases, with 9 bases between them. This CDR3 reads CASSPLATGELFF. CDR3 DNA: TGTGCCAGCAGTCCCCTGGCTACCGGGGAGCTGTTTTTT.

The chain carries TRBV28 and TRBJ1-1, with D possibly being TRBD1 (5 bases). Germline V lookup: CDR1 MDHEN, CDR2 SYDVKM. This CDR3 is built from 15 residues. V shed 5 bases and J shed 3 bases, with 16 bases lying between them. This CDR3 is CASSGSGQGDTEAFF. CDR3 in DNA: TGTGCCAGCAGTGGCTCGGGGCAGGGAGACACTGAAGCTTTCTTT.